The 22 T cell receptor beta chains presented below share a single source sample, sequenced in a study of regulatory T cells in long-lasting Graves disease. Documented time point: persistent/refractory GD, antithyroid drugs over 5 years with positive TRAb. The authors made the TCR library using RNA they extracted from PBMCs. Combining iRepertoire HTBI primers with Arm-PCR of CDR3 regions, the authors built TCR beta libraries. Via MiXCR, TCRdb re-called the multiplex PCR reads, giving one row per CDR3 protein. The table lists some 450,000 distinct CDR3 sequences, about a quarter of them singletons. Source: peripheral blood mononuclear cells (PBMCs), taken when the disease was refractory, from a patient treated with antithyroid drugs. Receptor source: a female donor with Graves disease.

This clonotype was detected ten times or more. A much larger clone sits a single nucleotide away, making a read error possible. The V and J genes are TRBV2 and TRBJ2-5; D call uncertain. Germline V gives CDR1 SNHLY, CDR2 FYNNEI. The length of the CDR3 is 12 residues. The V and J ends lost 4 bases and 1 base respectively, with 4 bases between them. The CDR3 coding sequence is TGTGCCAGCAGTGGGACCCAAGAGACCCAGTACTTC. Protein: CASSGTQETQYF.

This clonotype was counted at least ten times. The CDR3: CASSVTTSYEQYF. The CDR3 bases are TGCGCCAGCAGCGTGACGACTAGCTACGAGCAGTACTTC. This sequence joins TRBV5-1 and TRBJ2-7, with D possibly being TRBD2 (6 bases). This CDR3 is built from 13 residues. In germline, CDR1 is SGHRS, CDR2 YFSETQ. Trimming took 4 bases from V and 3 from J, leaving 11 bases between them.

This clonotype occurred many times. The rearrangement links TRBV28 to TRBJ2-7, with D perhaps TRBD1 (6 bases). CDR1 and CDR2 from the germline V gene are MDHEN and SYDVKM. This CDR3 contains 14 residues. Trimming took 4 bases from V and 3 from J, leaving 13 bases between them. The CDR3: CASSSRDKGYEQYF. Here the CDR3 DNA reads TGTGCCAGCAGTTCACGGGACAAGGGCTACGAGCAGTACTTC. Combining the CDR3 with reference TRBV28 and TRBJ2-7 gives the whole variable domain DVKVTQSSRYLVKRTGEKVFLECVQDMDHENMFWYRQDPGLGLRLIYFSYDVKMKEKGDIPEGYSVSREKKERFSLILESASTNQTSMYLCASSSRDKGYEQYFGPGTRLTVT.

With respect to this clonotype: Given a much more abundant clone one base away, this may be a read error. V gene TRBV24-1 combines with J gene TRBJ1-1; D gene ambiguous. This CDR3 has 13 amino acids. CDR1 KGHDR and CDR2 SFDVKD come from the germline V gene. CDR3 DNA sequence: TGTGCCACCAGTGATGGGGTTACCACTGAAGCTTCCTTT. This sequence encodes CATSDGVTTEASF.

This chain links TRBV14 with TRBJ2-7; no clear D gene. CDR3 length: 13 amino acids. Germline CDR1 is SGHDN and CDR2 is FVKESK. V was trimmed by 0 bases and J by 7 bases, leaving 10 bases between them. The CDR3 spells CASSQELLGEQYF. The CDR3 bases are TGTGCCAGCAGCCAAGAGTTACTTGGGGAGCAGTACTTC.

The chain recombines TRBV7-9 with TRBJ2-7; TRBD2 matches 7 bases. Germline trimming cut 5 bases from V and 0 bases from J; bases unmatched to any gene: 7. This CDR3 contains 15 residues. From germline, CDR1 is SEHNR and CDR2 FQNEAQ (reference sequence). CDR3 in amino acids: CASSPGGGPSYEQYF. The CDR3 DNA reads TGTGCCAGCAGCCCGGGGGGAGGGCCCTCCTACGAGCAGTACTTC.

This chain connects TRBV29-1 to TRBJ2-7; maybe TRBD2 (7 bases). The CDR3 has 15 amino acids. The V gene's germline CDR1 is SQVTM and CDR2 ANQGSEA. Between the trimmed V and J ends, which lost 6 bases and 2 bases, there was a span of 20 bases. The CDR3 DNA follows: TGCAGCGTGAAGGGGGGGTCGCTATCCCCCTACGAGCAGTACTTC. It codes for CSVKGGSLSPYEQYF.

This clonotype was detected only a few times. This sequence joins TRBV20-1 and TRBJ1-4, with 7 bases aligning to TRBD1. Germline values: CDR1 DFQATT, CDR2 SNEGSKA (reference sequence). V shed 6 bases, J shed 1 base, and the junction held 2 bases outside the gene matches. This CDR3 comprises 13 residues. In nucleotides, the CDR3 is TGCAGTGCCCGACAGGGAACTAATGAAAAACTGTTTTTT. Residues: CSARQGTNEKLFF.

The V call is TRBV27, the J call TRBJ1-5; D might be TRBD1 (6 bases). Germline-derived CDR1 and CDR2 are MNHEY and SMNVEV (reference sequence). V lost 6 bases, J lost 3 bases, and 12 bases lay in between. This CDR3 is 14 amino acids long. CDR3 nucleotide sequence: TGTGCCAGCAGAGGACAGAGGAACAATCAGCCCCAGCATTTT. It translates to CASRGQRNNQPQHF.

A remark on this clonotype: A read error is possible here, since a much larger clone lies one base away. The chain is built from TRBV30 and TRBJ1-2, with a weak D call TRBD1 (6 bases). Germline V gene data show CDR1 as GTSNPN and CDR2 as SVGIG (reference sequence). Trimming took off 0 bases at V and 7 bases at J, with 9 bases between the two ends. The CDR3 runs 12 residues. The chain's CDR3 is CAWSVGAVGYTF. CDR3 in DNA: TGTGCCTGGAGTGTGGGGGCGGTTGGCTACACCTTC.

The CDR3 DNA sequence: TGTGCCAGCTCACCACCGGGACTCCGACTATCCTACGAGCAGTACTTC. Translation gives CASSPPGLRLSYEQYF. The chain has TRBV18 and TRBJ2-7, with a tentative D call TRBD2 (6 bases). CDR1 KGHSH and CDR2 LQKENI come from the germline V gene. V was trimmed by 0 bases and J by 1 base, leaving 13 bases between them. The CDR3 extends over 16 amino acids.

This clonotype was observed at least ten times. The genes are TRBV20-1 and TRBJ1-2; 10 nucleotides align to TRBD1. The germline V gene has CDR1 DFQATT and CDR2 SNEGSKA (reference sequence). This CDR3 has 14 amino acids. Trimming at V came to 1 base and at J to 10 bases, leaving 9 bases not matched to a gene. The chain's CDR3 is CSARGGQGRNDYTF. CDR3 nucleotide sequence: TGCAGTGCTAGAGGGGGACAGGGGAGGAATGACTACACCTTC.

This clonotype was seen a few times. One base away lies a much larger clone, so this may be a sequencing read error. The chain recombines TRBV2 with TRBJ2-5, with D uncertain. V dropped 5 bases and J dropped 2 bases, with 12 bases sitting between them. Germline loops: CDR1 SNHLY, CDR2 FYNNEI. This CDR3 region has 14 residues. The CDR3 reads CASSNARPQETQYF. CDR3 nucleotides: TGTGCCAGCAGTAATGCCCGACCACAAGAGACCCAGTACTTC.

This clonotype was counted many times. V gene TRBV7-9 combines with J gene TRBJ1-1; TRBD1 agrees at 9 bases. The V gene end was trimmed by 5 bases and the J gene end by 4 bases; junction bases not matched to a gene: 5. The germline V gene has CDR1 SEHNR and CDR2 FQNEAQ (reference sequence). The CDR3 is 14 residues long. The CDR3 DNA reads TGTGCCAGCAGCCGGGACAGGGTGGGCACTGAAGCTTTCTTT. It encodes CASSRDRVGTEAFF.

The chain joins TRBV6-1 to TRBJ1-3; no reliable D call. V was cut by 0 bases and J by 0 bases, with 12 bases left in between. This CDR3 has 17 amino acids. Germline V gene sequence: CDR1 MNHNS, CDR2 SASEGT. The CDR3 sequence: CASSEALGVDSGNTIYF. The CDR3 DNA reads as TGTGCCAGCAGTGAAGCGCTTGGGGTTGACTCTGGAAACACCATATATTTT.

The V and J genes are TRBV3-2 and TRBJ2-1; the D call of TRBD2 is as the table states it, not checked on the DNA. TRBV3-2 corresponds to a pseudogene. This CDR3 is built from 15 residues. Here the CDR3 DNA reads TGTGCCAGCAGCCCCGGGACTAGCAGATACAATGAGCAGTTCTTC. Encoded protein: CASSPGTSRYNEQFF.

In regard to this clonotype: Since a much larger clone is just one base distant, this may be a read error. This chain uses TRBV6-1 with TRBJ1-1; D might be TRBD1 (6 bases). V was trimmed by 8 bases and J by 2 bases, leaving 18 bases between them. This CDR3 spans 15 amino acids. CDR1 is MNHNS, CDR2 SASEGT, per germline. The CDR3 is CASGPGVGPNTEAFF. The CDR3 DNA reads TGTGCCAGCGGACCAGGGGTAGGACCCAACACTGAAGCTTTCTTT.

This clonotype has a count of ten or more. The junction departs from germline at one end; a sequencing error may be responsible. The V call is TRBV5-1, the J call TRBJ2-5; a weak D match, TRBD1 (6 bases). Per the germline V gene, CDR1 is SGHRS and CDR2 is YFSETQ. The CDR3 extends over 13 amino acids. Here the CDR3 reads CASSLQGTETQYF. DNA of the CDR3: TGTGCCAGCAGTCTACAGGGTACGGAGACCCAGTACTTC.

About this clonotype: A much bigger clone sits one base away, suggesting this may be a read error. The chain carries TRBV12-3 or TRBV12-4 and TRBJ1-2; a possible D gene is TRBD1 (6 bases). The CDR3 spans 12 residues. CDR3 protein: CAGSLVGQGYTF. Written as DNA, the CDR3 is TGTGCCGGCAGTTTAGTCGGACAGGGCTACACCTTC.

This clonotype appeared many times. The chain employs TRBV28 and TRBJ1-2, with 9 bases fitting TRBD1. Germline V gene data show CDR1 as MDHEN and CDR2 as SYDVKM. The CDR3 covers 12 residues. V lost 4 bases, J lost 8 bases, and 2 bases stayed unmatched. The CDR3 DNA follows: TGTGCCAGCAGTTCGACAGGGGGGGGCTACACCTTC. This translates into CASSSTGGGYTF.

The rearrangement links TRBV4-2 to TRBJ1-1, with TRBD1 matching 8 bases. The CDR3 length is 15 residues. Germline V lookup: CDR1 LGHNA, CDR2 YNFKEQ. Trimming took 1 base from V and 1 from J; bases not matched to a gene: 2. This chain's CDR3 is CASSQVTGGNTEAFF. CDR3 coding DNA: TGTGCCAGCAGCCAAGTCACAGGGGGGAACACTGAAGCTTTCTTT.

The chain combines TRBV7-8 with TRBJ2-7, with 10 bases that match TRBD2. Trimming took 2 bases from V and 3 from J; bases not matched to a gene: 4. Germline V gives CDR1 SGHVS, CDR2 FQNEAQ. The CDR3 extends over 15 amino acids. The CDR3 nucleotides are TGTGCCAGCAGCTTACTAGCGGGAGTGCGCTACGAGCAGTACTTC. Encoded protein: CASSLLAGVRYEQYF.